This TCR beta chain was profiled in a study of OX40 agonist ivuxolimab in advanced cancers. Study details: Dose-escalation patients suffered from hepatocellular carcinoma, melanoma, renal cell or head and neck cancer. Broader study findings: At doses 0.1 to 3.0 mg/kg, CD4+ and CD8+ clones expanded. The authors did not determine the antigen specificity of the expanded peripheral T cells.

Exclusion applied to patients with autoimmune disease history or systemic immunosuppression. Only a few counts were recorded for this clone. The antigen remains unidentified. V lost 5 bases and J lost 8, with 17 bases in between. This CDR3 is built from 14 residues. Germline V gene lookup returns CDR1 SGHRS and CDR2 YFSETQ. Libraries were prepared by immunoSEQ multiplex PCR; TCRdb keeps only in-frame clonotypes and omits some of them. Found here are tens of thousands of clones, roughly 86% of them singletons; the top ten hold about 4.6%. The chain joins TRBV5-1 to TRBJ2-1; no clear D gene. The sequences come from CD4+ or CD8+ T cells sorted from blood, collected in a trial of the OX40 agonist ivuxolimab. The clonotype was recovered from an adult with an advanced solid tumor such as melanoma, head and neck, liver or kidney cancer. The chain's CDR3 is CASRPITGFDEQFF. For the CDR3, the DNA is TGCGCCAGCAGGCCGATTACCGGGTTCGATGAGCAGTTCTTC.